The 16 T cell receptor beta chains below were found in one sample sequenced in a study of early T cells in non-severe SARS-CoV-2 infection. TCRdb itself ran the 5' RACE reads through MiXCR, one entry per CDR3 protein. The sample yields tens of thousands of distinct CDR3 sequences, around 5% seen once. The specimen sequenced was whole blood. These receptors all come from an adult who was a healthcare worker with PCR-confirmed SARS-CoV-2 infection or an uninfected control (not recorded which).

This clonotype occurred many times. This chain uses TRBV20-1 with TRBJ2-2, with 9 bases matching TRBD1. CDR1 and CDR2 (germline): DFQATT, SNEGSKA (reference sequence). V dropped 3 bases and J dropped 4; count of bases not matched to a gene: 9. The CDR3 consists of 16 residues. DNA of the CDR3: TGCAGTGCTAGTAAACAGGGGGCATATAGCACCGGGGAGCTGTTTTTT. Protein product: CSASKQGAYSTGELFF.

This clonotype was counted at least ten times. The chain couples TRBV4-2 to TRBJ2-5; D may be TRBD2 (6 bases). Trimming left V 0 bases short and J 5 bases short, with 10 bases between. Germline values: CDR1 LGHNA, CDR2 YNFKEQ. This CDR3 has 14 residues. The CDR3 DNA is TGTGCCAGCAGCCAAGAAGCAGGGAGGGAGACCCAGTACTTC. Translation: CASSQEAGRETQYF.

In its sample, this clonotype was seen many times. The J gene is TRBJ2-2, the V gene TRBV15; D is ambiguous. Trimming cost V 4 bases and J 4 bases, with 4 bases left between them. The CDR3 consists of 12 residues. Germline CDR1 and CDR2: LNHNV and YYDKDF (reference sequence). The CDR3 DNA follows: TGTGCCACCAGCAAGGGCACCGGGGAGCTGTTTTTT. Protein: CATSKGTGELFF.

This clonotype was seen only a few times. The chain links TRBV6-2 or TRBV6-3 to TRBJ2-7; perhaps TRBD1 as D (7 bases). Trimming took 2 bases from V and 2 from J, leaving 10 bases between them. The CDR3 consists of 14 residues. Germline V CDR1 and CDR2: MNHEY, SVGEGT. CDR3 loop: CASSYPRGAYEQYF. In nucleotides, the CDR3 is TGTGCCAGCAGTTACCCCAGGGGGGCCTACGAGCAGTACTTC.

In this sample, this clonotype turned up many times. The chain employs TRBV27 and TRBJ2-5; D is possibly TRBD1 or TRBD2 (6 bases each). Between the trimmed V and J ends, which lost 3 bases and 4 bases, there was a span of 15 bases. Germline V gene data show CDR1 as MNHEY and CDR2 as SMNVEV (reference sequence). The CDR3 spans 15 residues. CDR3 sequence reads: CASSFGGTGLETQYF. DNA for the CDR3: TGTGCCAGCAGTTTCGGGGGCACAGGGTTAGAGACCCAGTACTTC.

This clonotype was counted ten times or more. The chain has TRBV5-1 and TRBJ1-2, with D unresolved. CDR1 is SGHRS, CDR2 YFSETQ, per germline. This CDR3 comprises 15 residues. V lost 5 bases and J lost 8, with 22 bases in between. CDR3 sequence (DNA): TGCGCCAGCAGGTTCCGCCCGGCCACCGCTTGGGGCTACACCTTC. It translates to CASRFRPATAWGYTF.

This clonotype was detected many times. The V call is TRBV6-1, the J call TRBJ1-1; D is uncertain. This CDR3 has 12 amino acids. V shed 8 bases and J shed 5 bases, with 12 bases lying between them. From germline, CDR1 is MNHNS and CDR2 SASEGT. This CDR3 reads CASYSGVTEAFF. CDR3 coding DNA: TGTGCCAGCTACAGTGGGGTAACTGAAGCTTTCTTT.

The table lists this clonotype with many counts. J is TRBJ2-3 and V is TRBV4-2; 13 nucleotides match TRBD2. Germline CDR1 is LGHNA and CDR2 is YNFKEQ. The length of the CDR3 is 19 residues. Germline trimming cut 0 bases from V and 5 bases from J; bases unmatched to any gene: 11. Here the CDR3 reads CASSQETSGRHYKIDTQYF. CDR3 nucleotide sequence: TGTGCCAGCAGCCAAGAGACTAGCGGGAGGCACTACAAGATAGATACGCAGTATTTT.

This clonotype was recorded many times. CDR3 bases: TGCGCCAGCAGCGGTGACAACACCTACGAGCAGTACTTC. Protein product: CASSGDNTYEQYF. V and J are TRBV5-1 and TRBJ2-7, with unresolved D. The germline CDR1 and CDR2 sequences are SGHRS and YFSETQ. V lost 4 bases and J 2 bases, leaving 10 bases between the germline ends. The CDR3 covers 13 residues. Filled out from reference TRBV5-1 and TRBJ2-7, the complete variable domain reads KAGVTQTPRYLIKTRGQQVTLSCSPISGHRSVSWYQQTPGQGLQFLFEYFSETQRNKGNFPGRFSGRQFSNSRSEMNVSTLELGDSALYLCASSGDNTYEQYFGPGTRLTVT.

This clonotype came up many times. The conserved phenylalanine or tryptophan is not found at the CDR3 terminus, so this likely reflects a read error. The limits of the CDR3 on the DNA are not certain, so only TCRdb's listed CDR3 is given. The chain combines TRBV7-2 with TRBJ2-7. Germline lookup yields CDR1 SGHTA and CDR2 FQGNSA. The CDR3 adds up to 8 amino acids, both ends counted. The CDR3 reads CASSRLRS.

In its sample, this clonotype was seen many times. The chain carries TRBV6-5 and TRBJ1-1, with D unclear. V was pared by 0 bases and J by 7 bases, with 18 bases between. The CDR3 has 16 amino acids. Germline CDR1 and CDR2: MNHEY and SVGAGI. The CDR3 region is CASSYSTARFRREAFF. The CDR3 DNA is TGTGCCAGCAGTTACTCTACGGCCCGATTTCGGCGTGAAGCTTTCTTT.

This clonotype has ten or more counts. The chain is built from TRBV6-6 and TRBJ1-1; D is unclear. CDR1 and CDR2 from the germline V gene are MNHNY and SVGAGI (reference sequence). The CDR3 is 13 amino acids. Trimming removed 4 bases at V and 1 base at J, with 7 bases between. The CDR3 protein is CASSFNKNTEAFF. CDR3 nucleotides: TGTGCCAGCAGTTTCAACAAGAACACTGAAGCTTTCTTT.

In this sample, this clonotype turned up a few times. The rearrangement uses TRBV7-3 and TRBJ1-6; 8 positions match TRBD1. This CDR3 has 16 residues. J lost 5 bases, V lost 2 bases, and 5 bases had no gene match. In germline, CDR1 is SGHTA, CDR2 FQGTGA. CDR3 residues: CASSLFGTGHNSPLHF. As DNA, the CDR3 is TGTGCCAGCAGCTTATTTGGGACAGGCCATAATTCACCCCTCCACTTT.

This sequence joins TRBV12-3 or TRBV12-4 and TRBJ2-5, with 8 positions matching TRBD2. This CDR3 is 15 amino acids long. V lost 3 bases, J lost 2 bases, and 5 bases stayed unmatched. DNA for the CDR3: TGTGCCAGCAGTTTCGGCGGGGGGTTTCAAGAGACCCAGTACTTC. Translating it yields CASSFGGGFQETQYF.

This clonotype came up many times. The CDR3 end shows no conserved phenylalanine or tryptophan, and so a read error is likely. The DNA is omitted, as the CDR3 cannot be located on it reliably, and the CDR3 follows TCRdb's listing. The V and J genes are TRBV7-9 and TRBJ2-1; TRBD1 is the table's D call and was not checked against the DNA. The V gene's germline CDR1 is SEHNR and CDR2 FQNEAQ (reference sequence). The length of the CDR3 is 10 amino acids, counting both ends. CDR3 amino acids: CASSASSPAL.

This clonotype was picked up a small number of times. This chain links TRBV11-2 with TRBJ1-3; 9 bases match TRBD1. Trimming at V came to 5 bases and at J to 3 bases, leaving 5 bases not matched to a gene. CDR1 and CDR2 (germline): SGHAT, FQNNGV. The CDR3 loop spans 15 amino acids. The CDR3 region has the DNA TGTGCCAGCAGCCGTACAGGGGGCGATGGAAACACCATATATTTT. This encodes CASSRTGGDGNTIYF.